Given below is one T cell receptor beta chain in context. This sample was taken from a study of blood T cell repertoires in COVID-19. Turning to the study itself: The United States, Italy and Spain were the sources of the acute and convalescent COVID-19 samples.

Methods used by the authors: It was from reference gene primer amplification that nucleated cell counts were estimated. Method: immunoSEQ multiplex PCR; TCRdb's copy keeps in-frame clones and lacks some. V, J and clone size are taken as reported in that table, and D and trimming were inferred from the DNA itself. The sample holds 35,000 to 50,000 clones, approximately 89% seen once. CDR1 is MGHRA and CDR2 is YSYEKL in the germline V gene. With 3 bases clipped from V and 4 bases from J, the junction kept 4 bases outside the gene matches. The CDR3 loop spans 15 amino acids. The sample taken for sequencing was peripheral blood. The chain is built from TRBV4-1 and TRBJ2-1; 9 positions agree with TRBD2. This TCR was sampled from a woman aged 40 to 55 with acute or convalescent COVID-19. CDR3 in amino acids: CASSHASGRYNEQFF. The CDR3 coding sequence is TGCGCCAGCAGCCACGCCAGCGGGAGGTACAATGAGCAGTTCTTC.